This passage covers 5 T cell receptor beta chains from one sample sequenced in a study of identical twins. MiXCR, applied by TCRdb to the 5' RACE reads, yields one record per CDR3 protein. Counted here are some 500,000 distinct CDR3 sequences, 14% occurring once; the ten biggest clones make up around 0.57%. These sequences were also reported in another study, on yellow fever vaccine responses in identical twins.

Sequencing was done on a sample of CD4+ T cells sorted from blood. The source is a woman aged 18-29 years in good health.

This clonotype was observed a few times. J is TRBJ1-2 and V is TRBV6-5; 9 bases align to TRBD1. V lost 5 bases, J lost 8 bases, and 12 bases stayed unmatched. From germline, CDR1 is MNHEY and CDR2 SVGAGI. The CDR3 spans 15 residues. The CDR3 bases are TGTGCCAGCAGTCCCTGGGACAGGGATTATGTAGGCTACACCTTC. Its protein is CASSPWDRDYVGYTF.

The chain carries TRBV28 and TRBJ2-7; 9 positions agree with TRBD1. The CDR3 is 15 residues long. Germline lookup yields CDR1 MDHEN and CDR2 SYDVKM. J was trimmed by 9 bases and V by 7 bases; bases with no gene match: 16. As DNA, the CDR3 is TGTGCCAGCAATTCTCCGGGACAGGGACCTGGAGCGCAGTACTTC. Amino acids: CASNSPGQGPGAQYF. Looking up the rest from reference TRBV28 and TRBJ2-7 gives the full variable domain: DVKVTQSSRYLVKRTGEKVFLECVQDMDHENMFWYRQDPGLGLRLIYFSYDVKMKEKGDIPEGYSVSREKKERFSLILESASTNQTSMYLCASNSPGQGPGAQYFGPGTRLTVT.

This clonotype was picked up many times. The chain combines TRBV5-1 with TRBJ2-1; D is possibly TRBD1 or TRBD2 (5 bases each). CDR3 length equals 18 residues. The V and J ends lost 0 bases and 0 bases respectively, with 16 bases between them. Germline CDR1 is SGHRS and CDR2 is YFSETQ. The CDR3: CASSLEGRAGNSYNEQFF. CDR3 DNA sequence: TGCGCCAGCAGCTTGGAGGGGCGGGCAGGGAACTCCTACAATGAGCAGTTCTTC. The complete variable domain, with remaining parts taken from reference TRBV5-1 and TRBJ2-1, reads KAGVTQTPRYLIKTRGQQVTLSCSPISGHRSVSWYQQTPGQGLQFLFEYFSETQRNKGNFPGRFSGRQFSNSRSEMNVSTLELGDSALYLCASSLEGRAGNSYNEQFFGPGTRLTVL.

This rearrangement joins TRBV2 to TRBJ2-2; tentative D call: TRBD2 (5 bases). V lost 3 bases and J lost 6, with 14 bases in between. The CDR3 sequence is 15 residues long. CDR1 is SNHLY, CDR2 FYNNEI, per germline. CDR3 in DNA: TGTGCCAGCAGTGAGAGAGGGTTGAGGCCCGGGGAGCTGTTTTTT. Translating gives CASSERGLRPGELFF.

Only a few counts were recorded for this clonotype. The gene calls are TRBV6-1 and TRBJ2-7; 12 bases map to TRBD2. V was pared by 4 bases and J by 8 bases, with 6 bases of the junction left unmatched. CDR1 and CDR2 from the germline V gene are MNHNS and SASEGT. The CDR3 loop spans 14 amino acids. CDR3 loop: CASSGLAGAEQQYF. DNA for the CDR3: TGTGCCAGCAGTGGACTAGCGGGAGCGGAACAGCAGTACTTC.